This T cell receptor beta chain was documented in a study of response to subunit inactivated influenza vaccine. Points from the study as a whole: With each seasonal influenza vaccination, the authors suggested, few new T cells are recruited.

Remarks on this clonotype: What it binds is unknown.

Each CDR3 protein is one row after TCRdb ran MiXCR on the RT-PCR reads. The sample contains about 180,000 distinct CDR3 sequences, about 10% of which appear only once. The source was non-naive T cells sorted from PBMCs, collected on the day of vaccination. The receptor's source is a man aged 45-65 years who received an inactivated influenza vaccine.

CDR3 DNA: TGTGCCAGCGGGACATGTGGCTCCTATAATTCACCCCTCCACTTT. Translated, it gives CASGTCGSYNSPLHF. V is TRBV6-1 and J is TRBJ1-6, with D possibly TRBD1 on 6 matching bases. V was pared by 8 bases and J by 0 bases, with 11 bases between. Germline-derived CDR1 and CDR2 are MNHNS and SASEGT. This CDR3 has 15 residues.